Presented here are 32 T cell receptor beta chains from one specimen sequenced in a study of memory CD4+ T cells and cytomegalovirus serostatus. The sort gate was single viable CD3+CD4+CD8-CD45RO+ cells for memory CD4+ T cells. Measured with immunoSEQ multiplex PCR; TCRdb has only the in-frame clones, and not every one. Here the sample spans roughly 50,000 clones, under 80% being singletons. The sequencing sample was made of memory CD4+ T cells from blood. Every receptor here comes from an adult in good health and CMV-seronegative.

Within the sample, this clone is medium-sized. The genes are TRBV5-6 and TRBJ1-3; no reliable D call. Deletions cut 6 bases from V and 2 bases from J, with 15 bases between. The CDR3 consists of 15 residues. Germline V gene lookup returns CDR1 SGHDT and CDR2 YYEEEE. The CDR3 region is CASTLNAAAGNTIYF. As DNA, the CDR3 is TGTGCCAGCACCTTAAATGCGGCAGCTGGAAACACCATATATTTT.

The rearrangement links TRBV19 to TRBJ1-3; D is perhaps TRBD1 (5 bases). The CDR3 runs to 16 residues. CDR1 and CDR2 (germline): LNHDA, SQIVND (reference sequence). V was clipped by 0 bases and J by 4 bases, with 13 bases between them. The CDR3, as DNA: TGTGCCAGTAGTATAGATCCAGGGACTTTCGGAAACACCATATATTTT. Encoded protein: CASSIDPGTFGNTIYF.

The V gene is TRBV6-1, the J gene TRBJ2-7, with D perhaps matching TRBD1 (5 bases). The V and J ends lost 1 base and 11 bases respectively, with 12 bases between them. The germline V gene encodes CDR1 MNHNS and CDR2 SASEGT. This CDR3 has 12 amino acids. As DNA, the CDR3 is TGTGCCAGCAGTGAAGTTAAGGGGTTTAAGTACTTC. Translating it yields CASSEVKGFKYF.

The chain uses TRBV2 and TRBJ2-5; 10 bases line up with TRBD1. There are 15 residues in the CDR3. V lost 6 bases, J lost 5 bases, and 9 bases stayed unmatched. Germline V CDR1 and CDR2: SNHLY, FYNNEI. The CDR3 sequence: CASRPDRGTSETQYF. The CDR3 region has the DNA TGTGCCAGCAGACCGGACAGGGGGACATCGGAGACCCAGTACTTC.

The CDR3 region is CASSLPAFGGYTF. The CDR3 DNA sequence: TGTGCCAGCAGTCTGCCGGCGTTCGGAGGCTACACCTTC. This chain uses TRBV28 with TRBJ1-2; D is uncertain. The CDR3 loop spans 13 amino acids. CDR1 and CDR2 from the germline V gene are MDHEN and SYDVKM. Deletions cut 5 bases from V and 8 bases from J, with 15 bases between.

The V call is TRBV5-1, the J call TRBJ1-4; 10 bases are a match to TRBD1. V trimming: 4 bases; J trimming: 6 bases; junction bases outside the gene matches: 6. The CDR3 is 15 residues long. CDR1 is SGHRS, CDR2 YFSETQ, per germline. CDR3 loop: CASSNDRGLHEKLFF. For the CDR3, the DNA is TGCGCCAGCAGCAACGACAGGGGGCTTCATGAAAAACTGTTTTTT.

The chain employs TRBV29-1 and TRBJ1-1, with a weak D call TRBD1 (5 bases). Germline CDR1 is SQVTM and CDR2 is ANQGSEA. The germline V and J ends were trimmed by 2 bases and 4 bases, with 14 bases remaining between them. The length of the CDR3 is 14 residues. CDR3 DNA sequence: TGCAGCGTTGAAAGTAGGGGCCGGGGCACTGAAGCTTTCTTT. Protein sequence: CSVESRGRGTEAFF.

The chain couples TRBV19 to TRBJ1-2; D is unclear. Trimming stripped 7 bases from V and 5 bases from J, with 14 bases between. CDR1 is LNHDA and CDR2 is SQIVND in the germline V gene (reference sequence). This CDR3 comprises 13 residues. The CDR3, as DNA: TGTGCCAGTAAAACGACCGGGTCTTATGGCTACACCTTC. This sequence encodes CASKTTGSYGYTF.

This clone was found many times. The CDR3 DNA sequence: TGTGCCAGCAGCTTAGGCAGACAGGTTGTTGGAGAAAAACTGTTTTTT. Amino acids: CASSLGRQVVGEKLFF. The chain combines TRBV7-7 with TRBJ1-4, with D possibly matching TRBD1 (6 bases). The CDR3 has 16 residues. The V end was cut by 1 base, the J end by 8 bases, with 17 bases between. Germline values: CDR1 SSHAT, CDR2 FNYEAQ (reference sequence).

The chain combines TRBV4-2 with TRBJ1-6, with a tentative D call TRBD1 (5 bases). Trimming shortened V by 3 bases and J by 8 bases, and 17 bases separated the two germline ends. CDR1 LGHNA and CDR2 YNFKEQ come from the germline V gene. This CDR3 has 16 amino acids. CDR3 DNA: TGTGCCAGCAGCCAGCCAAGGGGCCAAGGGGATTCACCCCTCCACTTT. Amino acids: CASSQPRGQGDSPLHF.

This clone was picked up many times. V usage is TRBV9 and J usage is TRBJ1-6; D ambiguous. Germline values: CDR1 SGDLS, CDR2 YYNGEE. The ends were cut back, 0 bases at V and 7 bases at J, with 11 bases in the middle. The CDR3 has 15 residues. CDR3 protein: CASSVASDENSPLHF. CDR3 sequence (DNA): TGTGCCAGCAGCGTAGCGTCAGATGAGAATTCACCCCTCCACTTT. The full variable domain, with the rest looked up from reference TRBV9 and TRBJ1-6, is DSGVTQTPKHLITATGQRVTLRCSPRSGDLSVYWYQQSLDQGLQFLIQYYNGEERAKGNILERFSAQQFPDLHSELNLSSLELGDSALYFCASSVASDENSPLHFGNGTRLTVT.

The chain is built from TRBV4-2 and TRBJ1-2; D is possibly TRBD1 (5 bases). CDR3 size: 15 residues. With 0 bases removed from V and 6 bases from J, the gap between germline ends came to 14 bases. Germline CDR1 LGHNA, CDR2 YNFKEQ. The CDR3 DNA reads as TGTGCCAGCAGCCAAGAACGGGGCCGAGGGCATGGCTACACCTTC. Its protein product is CASSQERGRGHGYTF.

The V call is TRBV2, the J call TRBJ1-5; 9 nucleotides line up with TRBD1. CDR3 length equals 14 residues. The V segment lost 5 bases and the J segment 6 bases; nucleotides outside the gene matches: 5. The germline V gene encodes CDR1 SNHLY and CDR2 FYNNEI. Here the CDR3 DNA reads TGTGCCAGCAGTCGGGACAGGGAGGTTCAGCCCCAGCATTTT. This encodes CASSRDREVQPQHF.

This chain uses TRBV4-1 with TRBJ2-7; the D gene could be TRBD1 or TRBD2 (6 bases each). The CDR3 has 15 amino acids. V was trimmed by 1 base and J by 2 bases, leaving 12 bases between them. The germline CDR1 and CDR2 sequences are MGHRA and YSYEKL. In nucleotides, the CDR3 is TGCGCCAGCAGCCAAGCCACCCGGGGGCCCTACGAGCAGTACTTC. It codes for CASSQATRGPYEQYF.

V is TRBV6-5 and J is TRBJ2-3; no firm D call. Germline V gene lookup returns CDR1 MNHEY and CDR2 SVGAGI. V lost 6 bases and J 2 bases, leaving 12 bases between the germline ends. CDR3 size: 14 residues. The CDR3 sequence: CASSLVGNTDTQYF. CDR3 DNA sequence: TGTGCCAGCAGCCTTGTGGGGAACACAGATACGCAGTATTTT.

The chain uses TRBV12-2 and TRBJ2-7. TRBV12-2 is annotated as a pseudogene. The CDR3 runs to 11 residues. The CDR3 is CASRPRLVWDF. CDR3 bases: TGTGCAAGTCGCCCACGCCTCGTATGGGACTTC.

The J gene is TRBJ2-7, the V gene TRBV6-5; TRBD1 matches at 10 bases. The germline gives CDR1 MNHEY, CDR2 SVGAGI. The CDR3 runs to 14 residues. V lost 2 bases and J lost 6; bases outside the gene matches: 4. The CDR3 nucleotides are TGTGCCAGCAGTTACGGGACAGGGGCCTTCGAGCAGTACTTC. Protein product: CASSYGTGAFEQYF.

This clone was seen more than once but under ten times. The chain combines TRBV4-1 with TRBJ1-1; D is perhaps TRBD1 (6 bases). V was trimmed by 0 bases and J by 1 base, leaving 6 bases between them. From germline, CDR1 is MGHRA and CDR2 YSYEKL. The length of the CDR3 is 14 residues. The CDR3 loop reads CASSQETGNTEAFF. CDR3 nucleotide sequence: TGCGCCAGCAGCCAAGAGACAGGGAACACTGAAGCTTTCTTT.

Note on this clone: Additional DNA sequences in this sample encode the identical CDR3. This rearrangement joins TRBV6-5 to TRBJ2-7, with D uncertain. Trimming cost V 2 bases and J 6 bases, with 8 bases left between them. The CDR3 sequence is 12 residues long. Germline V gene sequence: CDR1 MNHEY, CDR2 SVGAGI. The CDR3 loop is CASSYRTGEQYF. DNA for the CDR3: TGTGCCAGCAGTTACCGGACCGGCGAGCAGTACTTC.

The CDR3 here is CASSIVQGSYDTGELFF. The CDR3 DNA follows: TGTGCCAGTAGTATAGTACAAGGGTCTTATGACACCGGGGAGCTGTTTTTT. V is TRBV19 and J is TRBJ2-2; D unresolved. Trimming took off 1 base at V and 3 bases at J, with 15 bases between the two ends. Germline-derived CDR1 and CDR2 are LNHDA and SQIVND (reference sequence). This CDR3 is 17 amino acids long.

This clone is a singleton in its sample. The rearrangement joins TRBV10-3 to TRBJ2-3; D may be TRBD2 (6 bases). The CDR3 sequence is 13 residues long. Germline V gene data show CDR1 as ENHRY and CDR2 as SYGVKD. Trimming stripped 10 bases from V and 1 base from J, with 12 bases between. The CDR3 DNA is TGTGCCACCCGGGACTTTCGCACAGATACGCAGTATTTT. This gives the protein CATRDFRTDTQYF.

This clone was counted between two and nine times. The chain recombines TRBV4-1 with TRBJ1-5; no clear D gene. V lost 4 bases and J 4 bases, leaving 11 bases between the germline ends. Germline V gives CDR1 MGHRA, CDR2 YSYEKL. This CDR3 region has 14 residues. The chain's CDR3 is CASSLILGNQPQHF. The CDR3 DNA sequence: TGCGCCAGCAGCCTTATCCTGGGGAATCAGCCCCAGCATTTT.

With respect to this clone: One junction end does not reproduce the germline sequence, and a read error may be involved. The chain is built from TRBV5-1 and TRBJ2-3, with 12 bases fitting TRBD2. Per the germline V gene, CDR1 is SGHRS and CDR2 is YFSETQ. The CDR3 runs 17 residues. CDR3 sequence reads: CAGSSGSSGGAGDTQYF. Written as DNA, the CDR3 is TGCGCCGGCAGCTCTGGGTCTAGCGGGGGGGCCGGAGATACGCAGTATTTT.

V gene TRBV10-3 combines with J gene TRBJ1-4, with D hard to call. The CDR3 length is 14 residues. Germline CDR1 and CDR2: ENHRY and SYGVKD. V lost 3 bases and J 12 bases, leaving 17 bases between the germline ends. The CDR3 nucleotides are TGTGCCATCAGTGAACTTGGACCCCAGGAACAACTGTTTTTT. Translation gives CAISELGPQEQLFF.

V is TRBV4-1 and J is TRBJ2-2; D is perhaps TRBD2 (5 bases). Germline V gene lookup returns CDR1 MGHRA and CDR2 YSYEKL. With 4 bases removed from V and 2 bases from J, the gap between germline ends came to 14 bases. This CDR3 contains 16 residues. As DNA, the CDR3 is TGCGCCAGCAGCCCGGGAAATGGACTTAACACCGGGGAGCTGTTTTTT. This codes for CASSPGNGLNTGELFF.

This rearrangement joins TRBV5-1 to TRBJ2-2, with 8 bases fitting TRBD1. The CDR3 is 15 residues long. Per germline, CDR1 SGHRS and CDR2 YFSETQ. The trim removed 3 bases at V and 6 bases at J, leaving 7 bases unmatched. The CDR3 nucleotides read TGCGCCAGCAGCTCGGGACAGGCCCTCCCCGGGGAGCTGTTTTTT. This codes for CASSSGQALPGELFF.

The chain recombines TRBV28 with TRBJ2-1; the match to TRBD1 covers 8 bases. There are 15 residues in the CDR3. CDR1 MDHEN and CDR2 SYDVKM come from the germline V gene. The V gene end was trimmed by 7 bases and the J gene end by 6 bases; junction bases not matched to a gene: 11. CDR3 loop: CASTGTGAKRNEQFF. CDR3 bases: TGTGCCAGCACTGGGACAGGTGCAAAACGCAATGAGCAGTTCTTC.

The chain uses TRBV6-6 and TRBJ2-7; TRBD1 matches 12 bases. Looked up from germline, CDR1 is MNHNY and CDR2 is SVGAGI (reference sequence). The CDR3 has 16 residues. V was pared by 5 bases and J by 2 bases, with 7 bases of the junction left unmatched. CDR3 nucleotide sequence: TGTGCCAGCAGTCCAGGGACAGGGGGCAAAACCTACGAGCAGTACTTC. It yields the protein CASSPGTGGKTYEQYF.

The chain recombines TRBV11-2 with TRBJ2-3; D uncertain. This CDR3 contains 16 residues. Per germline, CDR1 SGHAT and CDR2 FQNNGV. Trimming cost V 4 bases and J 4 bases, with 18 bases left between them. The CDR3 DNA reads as TGTGCCAGCAGCTACCTTTCGACGAGCCCGGCAGATACGCAGTATTTT. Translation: CASSYLSTSPADTQYF.

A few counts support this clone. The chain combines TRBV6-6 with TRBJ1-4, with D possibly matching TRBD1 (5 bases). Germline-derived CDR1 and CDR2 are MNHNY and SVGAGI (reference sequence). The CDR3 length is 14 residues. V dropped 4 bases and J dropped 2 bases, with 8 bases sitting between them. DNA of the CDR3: TGTGCCAGCAGTTCGACAGCCACTAATGAAAAACTGTTTTTT. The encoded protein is CASSSTATNEKLFF.

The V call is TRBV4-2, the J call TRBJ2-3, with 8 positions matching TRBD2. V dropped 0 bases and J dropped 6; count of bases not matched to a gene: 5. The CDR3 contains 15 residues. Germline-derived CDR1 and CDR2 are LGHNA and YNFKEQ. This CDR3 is CASSQEPGGRDTQYF. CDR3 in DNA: TGTGCCAGCAGCCAAGAACCGGGGGGGAGGGATACGCAGTATTTT.

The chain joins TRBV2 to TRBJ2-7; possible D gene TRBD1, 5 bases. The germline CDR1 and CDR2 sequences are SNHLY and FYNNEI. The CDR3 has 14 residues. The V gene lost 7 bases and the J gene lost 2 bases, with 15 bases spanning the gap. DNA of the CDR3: TGTGCCAGCAAGACAGCTGTCACGACCTACGAGCAGTACTTC. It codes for CASKTAVTTYEQYF.